These 2 T cell receptor beta chains originate from one sample sequenced in a study of a mutant IDH1 vaccine in newly diagnosed glioma. Their antigen targets remain unknown. Time point given: week 47, end of study. Each vaccine dose was 300 ug of mutant IDH1 20-mer peptide, with topical imiquimod. Generated by immunoSEQ multiplex PCR, the TCRdb table keeps only in-frame clones and is missing some. The repertoire consists of about 94,000 clones, with roughly 90% occurring once and the leading ten covering 0.6% to 0.95%. Material: PBMCs, obtained from a glioma patient whose treatment included an IDH1 peptide vaccine. The receptors were gathered from a woman aged 50 to 65 with glioma.

This sequence joins TRBV27 and TRBJ1-4; possible D gene TRBD1, 6 bases. Germline values: CDR1 MNHEY, CDR2 SMNVEV (reference sequence). Trimming stripped 3 bases from V and 8 bases from J, with 13 bases between. The length of the CDR3 is 14 residues. The CDR3 region has the DNA TGTGCCAGCAGTTTTCAACAGGGAGGGGAAAAACTGTTTTTT. Protein sequence: CASSFQQGGEKLFF.

CDR3 residues: CASSPRIENGRLTYEQYF. CDR3 coding DNA: TGTGCCAGCAGTCCCCGGATCGAGAACGGGAGGCTTACCTACGAGCAGTACTTC. The chain is built from TRBV28 and TRBJ2-7; 7 bases align to TRBD2. This CDR3 has 18 amino acids. CDR1 MDHEN and CDR2 SYDVKM come from the germline V gene. Losses at the gene ends were 5 bases for V and 2 bases for J; bases not matched to a gene: 18.